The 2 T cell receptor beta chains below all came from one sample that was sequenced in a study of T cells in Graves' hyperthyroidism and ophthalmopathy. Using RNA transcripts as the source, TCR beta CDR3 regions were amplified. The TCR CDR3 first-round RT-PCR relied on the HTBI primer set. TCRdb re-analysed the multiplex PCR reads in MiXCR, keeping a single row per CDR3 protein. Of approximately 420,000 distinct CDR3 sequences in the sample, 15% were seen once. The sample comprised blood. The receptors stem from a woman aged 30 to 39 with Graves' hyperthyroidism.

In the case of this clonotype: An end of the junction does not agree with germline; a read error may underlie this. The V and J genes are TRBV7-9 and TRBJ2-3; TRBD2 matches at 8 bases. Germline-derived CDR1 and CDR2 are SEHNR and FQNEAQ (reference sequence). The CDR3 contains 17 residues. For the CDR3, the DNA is TGTGCCAGCAGCTTAGAAGGCCTAGCGGGCTACACAGATGCGCAGTATTTT. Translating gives CASSLEGLAGYTDAQYF. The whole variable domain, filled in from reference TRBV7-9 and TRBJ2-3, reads DTGVSQNPRHKITKRGQNVTFRCDPISEHNRLYWYRQTLGQGPEFLTYFQNEAQLEKSRLLSDRFSAERPKGSFSTLEIQRTEQGDSAMYLCASSLEGLAGYTDAQYFGPGTRLTVL.

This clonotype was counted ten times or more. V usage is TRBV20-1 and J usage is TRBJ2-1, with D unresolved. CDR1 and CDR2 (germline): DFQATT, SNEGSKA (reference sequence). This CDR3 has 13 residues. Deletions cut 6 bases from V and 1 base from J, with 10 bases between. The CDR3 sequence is CSAVLHSYNEQFF. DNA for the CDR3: TGCAGTGCCGTATTACATTCCTACAATGAGCAGTTCTTC.